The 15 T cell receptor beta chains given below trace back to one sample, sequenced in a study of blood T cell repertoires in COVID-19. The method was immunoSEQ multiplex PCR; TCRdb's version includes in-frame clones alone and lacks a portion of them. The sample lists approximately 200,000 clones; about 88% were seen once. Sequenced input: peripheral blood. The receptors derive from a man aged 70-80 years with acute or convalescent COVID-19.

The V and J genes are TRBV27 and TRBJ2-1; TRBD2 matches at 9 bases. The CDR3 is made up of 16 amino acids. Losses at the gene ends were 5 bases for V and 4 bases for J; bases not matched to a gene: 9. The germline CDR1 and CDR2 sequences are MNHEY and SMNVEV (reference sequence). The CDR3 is CASSPGLREGYNEQFF. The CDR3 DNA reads TGTGCCAGCAGTCCAGGGTTGCGGGAGGGTTACAATGAGCAGTTCTTC.

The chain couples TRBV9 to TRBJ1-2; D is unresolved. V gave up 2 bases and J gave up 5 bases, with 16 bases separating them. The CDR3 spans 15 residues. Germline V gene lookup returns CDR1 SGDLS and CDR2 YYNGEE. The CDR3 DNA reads TGTGCCAGCAGCGTCAGTGGTACGGAGGGTTATGGCTACACCTTC. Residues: CASSVSGTEGYGYTF. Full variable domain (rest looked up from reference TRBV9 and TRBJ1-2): DSGVTQTPKHLITATGQRVTLRCSPRSGDLSVYWYQQSLDQGLQFLIQYYNGEERAKGNILERFSAQQFPDLHSELNLSSLELGDSALYFCASSVSGTEGYGYTFGSGTRLTVV.

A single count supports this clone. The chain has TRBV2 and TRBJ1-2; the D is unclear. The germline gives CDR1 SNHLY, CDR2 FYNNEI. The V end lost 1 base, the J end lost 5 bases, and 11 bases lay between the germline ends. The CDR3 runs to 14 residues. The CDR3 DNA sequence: TGTGCCAGCAGTGAAGAGGCAGGTTCTTATGGCTACACCTTC. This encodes CASSEEAGSYGYTF.

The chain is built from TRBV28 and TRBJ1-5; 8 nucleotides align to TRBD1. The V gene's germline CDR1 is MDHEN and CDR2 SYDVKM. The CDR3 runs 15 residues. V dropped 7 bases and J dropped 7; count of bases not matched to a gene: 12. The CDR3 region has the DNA TGTGCCAGCAAGTTTAGACAGGGGCGATGGCAGCCCCAGCATTTT. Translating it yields CASKFRQGRWQPQHF.

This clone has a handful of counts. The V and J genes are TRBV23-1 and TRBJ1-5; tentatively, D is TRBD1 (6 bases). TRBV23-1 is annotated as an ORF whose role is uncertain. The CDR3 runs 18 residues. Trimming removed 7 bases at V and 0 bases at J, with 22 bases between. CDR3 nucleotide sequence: TGCGCCAGCAACACCAAAGGACAGAACCTTTATAGCAATCAGCCCCAGCATTTT. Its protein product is CASNTKGQNLYSNQPQHF.

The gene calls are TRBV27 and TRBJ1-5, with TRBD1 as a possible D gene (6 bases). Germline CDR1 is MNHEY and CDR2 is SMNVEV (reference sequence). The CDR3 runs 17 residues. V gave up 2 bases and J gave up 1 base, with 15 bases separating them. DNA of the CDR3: TGTGCCAGCAGTTTACCACCAGACAGGAAAAGCAATCAGCCCCAGCATTTT. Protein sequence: CASSLPPDRKSNQPQHF.

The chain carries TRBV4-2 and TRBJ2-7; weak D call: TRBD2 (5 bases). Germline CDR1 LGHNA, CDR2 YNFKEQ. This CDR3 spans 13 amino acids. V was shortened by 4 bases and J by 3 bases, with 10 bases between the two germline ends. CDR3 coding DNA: TGTGCCAGCAGCCGAAGACGGGACTACGAGCAGTACTTC. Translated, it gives CASSRRRDYEQYF.

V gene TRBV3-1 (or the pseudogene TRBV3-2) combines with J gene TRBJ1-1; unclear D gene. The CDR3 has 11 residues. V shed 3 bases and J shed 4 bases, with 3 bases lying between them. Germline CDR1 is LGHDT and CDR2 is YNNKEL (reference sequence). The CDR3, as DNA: TGTGCCAGCAGCCAGAGCACTGAAGCTTTCTTT. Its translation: CASSQSTEAFF.

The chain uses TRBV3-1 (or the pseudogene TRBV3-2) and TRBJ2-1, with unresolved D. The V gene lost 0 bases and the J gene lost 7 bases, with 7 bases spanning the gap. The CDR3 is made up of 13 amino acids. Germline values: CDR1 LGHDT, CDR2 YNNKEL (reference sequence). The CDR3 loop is CASSQDMQNEQFF. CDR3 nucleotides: TGTGCCAGCAGCCAAGATATGCAGAATGAGCAGTTCTTC.

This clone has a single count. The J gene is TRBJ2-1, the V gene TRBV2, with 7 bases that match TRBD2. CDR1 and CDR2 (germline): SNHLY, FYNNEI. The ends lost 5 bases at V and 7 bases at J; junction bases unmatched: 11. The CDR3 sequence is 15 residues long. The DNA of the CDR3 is TGTGCCAGCAGTTCCCCGGGACTACACTCAAATGAGCAGTTCTTC. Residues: CASSSPGLHSNEQFF. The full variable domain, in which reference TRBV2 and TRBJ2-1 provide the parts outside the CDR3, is EPEVTQTPSHQVTQMGQEVILRCVPISNHLYFYWYRQILGQKVEFLVSFYNNEISEKSEIFDDQFSVERPDGSNFTLKIRSTKLEDSAMYFCASSSPGLHSNEQFFGPGTRLTVL.

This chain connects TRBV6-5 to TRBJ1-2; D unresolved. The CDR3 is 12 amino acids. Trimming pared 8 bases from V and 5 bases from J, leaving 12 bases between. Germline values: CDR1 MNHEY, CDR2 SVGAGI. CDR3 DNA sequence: TGTGCCAGCCAGGCCGCGGGGTATGGCTACACCTTC. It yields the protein CASQAAGYGYTF.

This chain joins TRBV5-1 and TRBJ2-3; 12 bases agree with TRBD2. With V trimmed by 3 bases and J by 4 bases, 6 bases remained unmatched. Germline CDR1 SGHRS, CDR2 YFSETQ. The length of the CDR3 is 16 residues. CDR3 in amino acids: CASSWTSGEGADTQYF. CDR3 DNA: TGCGCCAGCAGCTGGACTAGCGGGGAGGGAGCAGATACGCAGTATTTT.

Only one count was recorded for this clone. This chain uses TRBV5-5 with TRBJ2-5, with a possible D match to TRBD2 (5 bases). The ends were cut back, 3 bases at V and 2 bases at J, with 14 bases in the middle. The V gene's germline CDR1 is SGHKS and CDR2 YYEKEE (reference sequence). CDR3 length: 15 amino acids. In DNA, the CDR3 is TGTGCCAGCAGCTACGGACTCGCCTTACAAGAGACCCAGTACTTC. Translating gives CASSYGLALQETQYF.

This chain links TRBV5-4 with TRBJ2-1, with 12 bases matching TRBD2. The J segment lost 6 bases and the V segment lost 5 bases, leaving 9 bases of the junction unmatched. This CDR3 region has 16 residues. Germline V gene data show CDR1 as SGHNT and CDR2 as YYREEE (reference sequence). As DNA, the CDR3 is TGTGCCAGCAGTTTAGGACTAGCGGGATCCCGCAATGAGCAGTTCTTC. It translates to CASSLGLAGSRNEQFF.

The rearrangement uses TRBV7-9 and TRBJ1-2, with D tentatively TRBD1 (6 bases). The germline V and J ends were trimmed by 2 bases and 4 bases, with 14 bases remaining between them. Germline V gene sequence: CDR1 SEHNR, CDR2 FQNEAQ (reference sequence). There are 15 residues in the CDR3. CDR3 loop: CASSLPGALSYGYTF. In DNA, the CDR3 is TGTGCCAGCAGCTTACCAGGGGCACTCAGCTATGGCTACACCTTC.